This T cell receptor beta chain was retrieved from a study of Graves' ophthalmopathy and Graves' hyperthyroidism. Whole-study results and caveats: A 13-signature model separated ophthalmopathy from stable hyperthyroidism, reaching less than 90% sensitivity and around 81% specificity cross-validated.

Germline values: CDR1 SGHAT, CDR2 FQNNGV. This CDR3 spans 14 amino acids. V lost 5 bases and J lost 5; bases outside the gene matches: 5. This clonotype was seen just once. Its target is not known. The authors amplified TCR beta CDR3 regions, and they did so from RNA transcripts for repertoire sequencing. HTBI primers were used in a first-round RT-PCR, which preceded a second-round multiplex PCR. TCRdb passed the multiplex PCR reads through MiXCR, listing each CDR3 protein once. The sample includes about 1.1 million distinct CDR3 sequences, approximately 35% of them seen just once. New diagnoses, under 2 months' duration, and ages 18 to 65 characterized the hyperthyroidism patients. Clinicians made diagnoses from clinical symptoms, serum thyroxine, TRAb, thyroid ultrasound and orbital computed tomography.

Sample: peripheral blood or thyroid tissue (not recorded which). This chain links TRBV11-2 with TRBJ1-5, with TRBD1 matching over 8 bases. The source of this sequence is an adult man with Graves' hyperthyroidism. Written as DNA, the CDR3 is TGTGCCAGCAGCCTGGACAGGGACCATCAGCCCCAGCATTTT. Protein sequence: CASSLDRDHQPQHF.